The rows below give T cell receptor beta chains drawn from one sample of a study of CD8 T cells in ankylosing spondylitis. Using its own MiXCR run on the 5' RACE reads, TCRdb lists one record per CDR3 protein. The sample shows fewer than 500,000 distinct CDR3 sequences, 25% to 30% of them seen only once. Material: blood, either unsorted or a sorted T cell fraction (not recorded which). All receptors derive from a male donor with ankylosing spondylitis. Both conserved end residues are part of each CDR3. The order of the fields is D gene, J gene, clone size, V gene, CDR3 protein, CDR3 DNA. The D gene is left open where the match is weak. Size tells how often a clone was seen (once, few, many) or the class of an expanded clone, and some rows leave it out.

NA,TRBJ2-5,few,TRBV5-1,CASSLIFQETQYF,TGCGCCAGCAGCTTGATTTTCCAAGAGACCCAGTACTTC
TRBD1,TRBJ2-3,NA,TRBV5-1,CASSLEGGVDTQYF,TGCGCCAGCAGCTTGGAAGGGGGCGTAGATACGCAGTATTTT
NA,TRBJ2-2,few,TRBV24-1,CATSEPGGKQNTGELFF,TGTGCCACCAGTGAACCAGGGGGGAAACAGAACACCGGGGAGCTGTTTTTT
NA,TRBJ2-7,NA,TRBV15,CATSRDGSGSYEQYF,TGTGCCACCAGCAGAGATGGATCAGGATCCTACGAGCAGTACTTC
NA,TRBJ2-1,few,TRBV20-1,CSASREGGEQFF,TGCAGTGCTAGTAGGGAGGGGGGTGAGCAGTTCTTC
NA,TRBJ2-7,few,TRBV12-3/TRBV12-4,CASSLNPGQSYEQYF,TGTGCCAGCAGTTTAAATCCGGGACAATCTTACGAGCAGTACTTC
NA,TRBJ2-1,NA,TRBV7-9,CASSLIYDNEQFF,TGTGCCAGCAGTCTCATTTACGACAATGAGCAGTTCTTC
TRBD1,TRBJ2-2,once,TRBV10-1,CASRDRVSTGELFF,TGCGCCAGCAGAGACAGGGTCAGCACCGGGGAGCTGTTTTTT
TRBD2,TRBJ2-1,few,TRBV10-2,CASAGLAESSYNEQFF,TGCGCCAGCGCCGGGCTAGCGGAGAGCTCCTACAATGAGCAGTTCTTC
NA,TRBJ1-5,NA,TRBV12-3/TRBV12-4,CASSFREQPQHF,TGTGCCAGCAGTTTTAGAGAGCAGCCCCAGCATTTT
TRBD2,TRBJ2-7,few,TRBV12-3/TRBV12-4,CASSPRLAGGSYEQYF,TGTGCCAGCAGTCCTCGTCTAGCGGGAGGATCTTACGAGCAGTACTTC
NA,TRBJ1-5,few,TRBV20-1,CSARNGGLTQHF,TGCAGTGCTCGAAACGGGGGTTTGACCCAGCATTTT
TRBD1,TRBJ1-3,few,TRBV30,CAWMKDRVGNTIYF,TGTGCCTGGATGAAGGACAGGGTTGGAAACACCATATATTTT
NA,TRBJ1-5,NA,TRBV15,CATSRELGGGNQPQHF,TGTGCCACCAGCAGAGAACTGGGAGGAGGCAATCAGCCCCAGCATTTT
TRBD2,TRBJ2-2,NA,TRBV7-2,CASSFRGRVPGELFF,TGTGCCAGCAGCTTCCGCGGGAGGGTACCCGGGGAGCTGTTTTTT
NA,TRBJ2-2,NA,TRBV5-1,CASSLAGAANTGELFF,TGCGCCAGCAGCTTGGCCGGGGCCGCGAACACCGGGGAGCTGTTTTTT
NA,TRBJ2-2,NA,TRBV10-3,CATHGGPPGELFF,TGTGCCACCCACGGGGGGCCACCCGGGGAGCTGTTTTTT
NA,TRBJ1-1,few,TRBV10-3,CAIRARDTEAFF,TGTGCCATCAGAGCCCGGGACACTGAAGCTTTCTTT
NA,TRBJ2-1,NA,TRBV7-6,CASSLAHYNEQFF,TGTGCCAGCAGCTTAGCCCATTACAATGAGCAGTTCTTC
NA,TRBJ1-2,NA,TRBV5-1,CASSPRSQRGYTF,TGCGCCAGCAGTCCACGATCCCAGAGGGGCTACACCTTC
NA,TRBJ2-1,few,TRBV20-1,CSATSPFNEQFF,TGCAGTGCTACCTCGCCCTTTAATGAGCAGTTCTTC
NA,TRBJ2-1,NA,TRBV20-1,CSAPWTTSSYNEQFF,TGCAGTGCTCCCTGGACTACAAGTTCCTACAATGAGCAGTTCTTC
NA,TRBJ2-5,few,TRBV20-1,CSAASPETPQETQYF,TGCAGTGCAGCAAGCCCGGAGACACCACAAGAGACCCAGTACTTC
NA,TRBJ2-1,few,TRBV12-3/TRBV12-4,CASSLSSGASLGEQFF,TGTGCCAGCAGTTTATCCTCGGGCGCCAGCCTGGGTGAGCAGTTCTTC
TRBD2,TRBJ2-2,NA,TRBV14,CASSRVAGGKNTGELFF,TGTGCCAGCAGCCGAGTAGCGGGAGGGAAGAACACCGGGGAGCTGTTTTTT
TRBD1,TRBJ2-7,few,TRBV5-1,CASSLARGIEQYF,TGCGCCAGCAGCTTGGCCAGGGGGATCGAGCAGTACTTC
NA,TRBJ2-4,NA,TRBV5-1,CASSLGGGTANIQYF,TGCGCCAGCAGCCTGGGGGGGGGGACAGCGAACATTCAGTACTTC
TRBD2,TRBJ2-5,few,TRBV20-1,CSARDGTLWGRDQETQYF,TGCAGTGCTAGAGATGGGACTTTATGGGGGAGGGACCAAGAGACCCAGTACTTC
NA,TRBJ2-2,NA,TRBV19,CASSMMNTGELFF,TGTGCCAGTAGTATGATGAACACCGGGGAGCTGTTTTTT
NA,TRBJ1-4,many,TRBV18,CASSPETENEKLFF,TGTGCCAGCTCACCAGAGACAGAGAATGAAAAACTGTTTTTT
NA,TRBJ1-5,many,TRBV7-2,CASSSLGGGNQPQHF,TGTGCCAGCAGCTCCCTCGGGGGAGGGAATCAGCCCCAGCATTTT
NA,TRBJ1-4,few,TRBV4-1,CASSQVDSSYEKLFF,TGCGCCAGCAGCCAAGTGGACAGCAGTTATGAAAAACTGTTTTTT
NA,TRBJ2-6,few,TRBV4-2,CASSLHRAGSGANVLTF,TGTGCCAGCAGCCTACACCGGGCCGGCTCTGGGGCCAACGTCCTGACTTTC
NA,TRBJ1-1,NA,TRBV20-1,CSASIPGRPNTEAFF,TGCAGTGCTAGTATTCCTGGACGTCCGAACACTGAAGCTTTCTTT
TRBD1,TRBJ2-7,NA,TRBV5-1,CASSWDRVFNEQYF,TGCGCCAGCAGCTGGGACAGGGTTTTTAACGAGCAGTACTTC
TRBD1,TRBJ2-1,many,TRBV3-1,CASSPHRDRGRTYNEQFF,TGTGCCAGCAGCCCCCACCGGGACAGGGGACGAACCTACAATGAGCAGTTCTTC
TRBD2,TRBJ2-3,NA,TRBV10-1,CASSETSGRTDTQYF,TGCGCCAGCAGTGAGACTAGCGGTCGCACAGATACGCAGTATTTT
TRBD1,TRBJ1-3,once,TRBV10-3,CAISVTGGEGNTIYF,TGTGCCATCAGTGTAACAGGGGGCGAAGGAAACACCATATATTTT
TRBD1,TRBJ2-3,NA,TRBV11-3,CASSLNRGQADTQYF,TGTGCCAGCAGCTTAAATAGGGGGCAAGCAGATACGCAGTATTTT
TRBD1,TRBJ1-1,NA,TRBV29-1,CSAGVRTGRNTEAFF,TGCAGCGCGGGCGTCAGGACAGGGAGGAACACTGAAGCTTTCTTT
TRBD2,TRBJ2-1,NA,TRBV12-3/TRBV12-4,CASSSVAGGEQFF,TGTGCCAGCAGTTCCGTAGCGGGAGGTGAGCAGTTCTTC
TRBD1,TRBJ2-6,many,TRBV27,CASSLADRGSGANVLTF,TGTGCCAGCAGTTTGGCGGACAGGGGATCTGGGGCCAACGTCCTGACTTTC
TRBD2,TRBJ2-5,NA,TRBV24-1,CATSDWGGQETQYF,TGTGCCACCAGTGATTGGGGGGGGCAAGAGACCCAGTACTTC
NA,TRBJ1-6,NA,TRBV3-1,CASSNYNSPLHF,TGTGCCAGCAGCAACTATAATTCACCCCTCCACTTT
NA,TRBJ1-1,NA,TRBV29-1,CSVGSLNTEAFF,TGCAGCGTTGGAAGTTTGAACACTGAAGCTTTCTTT
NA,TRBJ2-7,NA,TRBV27,CASSLKVRGPYEQYF,TGTGCCAGCAGTTTAAAGGTCAGGGGTCCCTACGAGCAGTACTTC
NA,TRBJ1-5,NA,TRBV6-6,CASSYSGVQPQHF,TGTGCCAGCAGTTACTCAGGAGTTCAGCCCCAGCATTTT
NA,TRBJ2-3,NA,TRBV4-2,CASSSGLRTDTQYF,TGTGCCAGCAGCTCGGGACTTCGGACCGATACGCAGTATTTT
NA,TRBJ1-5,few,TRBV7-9,CASSLDGFVSNQPQHF,TGTGCCAGCAGCTTAGATGGGTTCGTAAGCAATCAGCCCCAGCATTTT
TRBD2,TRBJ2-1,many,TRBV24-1,CATTPGGSGYNEQFF,TGTGCCACCACCCCCGGCGGGAGCGGTTACAATGAGCAGTTCTTC
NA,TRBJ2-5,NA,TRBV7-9,CASSLRLSRETQYF,TGTGCCAGCAGCCTCCGGTTGTCCCGGGAGACCCAGTACTTC
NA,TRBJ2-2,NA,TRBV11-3,CASNSAGELFF,TGTGCCAGCAATAGCGCCGGGGAGCTGTTTTTT
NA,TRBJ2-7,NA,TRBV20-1,CSARAEAGVYEQYF,TGCAGTGCTAGAGCTGAAGCAGGGGTATACGAGCAGTACTTC
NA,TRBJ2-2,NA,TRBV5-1,CASSLDGGLNTGELFF,TGCGCCAGCAGCTTGGACGGGGGACTTAACACCGGGGAGCTGTTTTTT
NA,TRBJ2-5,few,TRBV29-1,CSVGRLETQYF,TGCAGCGTTGGGCGTTTAGAGACCCAGTACTTC